The rows below give T cell receptor beta chains drawn from one sample of a study of a mutant IDH1 vaccine in newly diagnosed glioma. Produced via immunoSEQ multiplex PCR; TCRdb's table is partial and in-frame only. This sample has around 51,000 clones; roughly 78% occur once, and the top ten carry 1.8%. For these receptors, no antigen is known. The specimen comprised PBMCs, sampled from a glioma patient whose treatment included an IDH1 peptide vaccine. The source is a woman aged 40 to 50 with glioma. The conserved cysteine and the conserved F or W are not part of the CDR3 here. The D gene is left open where the match is weak.

>TRBV7-8|TRBJ2-7|TRBD1
ASSSGTGGYEQY
>TRBV7-8|TRBJ1-2|.
ASSLVAVQGYT
>TRBV2|TRBJ2-5|TRBD1
ASSEGDRALGETQY
>TRBV2|TRBJ1-2|.
ASSPRSWRNYGYT
>TRBV4-3|TRBJ2-3|.
ASSQEGEIGGTDTQY
>TRBV19|TRBJ2-6|.
ASSILQNSGANVLT
>TRBV25-1|TRBJ2-2|.
ASSVPGLGTGELF
>TRBV4-2|TRBJ1-2|TRBD1
ASSRGQGDYGYT
>TRBV9|TRBJ2-3|TRBD1
ASSVYRDRITDTQY
>TRBV12-5|TRBJ2-2|.
ASGLGTGELF
>TRBV2|TRBJ2-5|.
ASSESPDSQETQY
>TRBV5-1|TRBJ1-4|.
ASSLAEGDEEKLF
>TRBV2|TRBJ1-1|.
ASSETTGENTEAF
>TRBV5-1|TRBJ2-3|TRBD1
ASSRDSRTDTQY
>TRBV6-1|TRBJ2-3|TRBD2
ASGTSGARHTQY
>TRBV7-2|TRBJ1-6|TRBD1
AILDRANSPLH
>TRBV27|TRBJ1-5|.
ASSWRGQDNSNQPQH
>TRBV7-2|TRBJ1-4|.
ASSLAIGGTNEKLF
>TRBV7-2|TRBJ1-6|.
ASSLSYNSPLH
>TRBV30|TRBJ1-1|.
AWNKGVNTEAF
>TRBV7-2|TRBJ1-5|.
ASSLSGSGNQPQH
>TRBV5-8|TRBJ2-7|.
ASSRTDLSPYEQY
>TRBV30|TRBJ2-3|TRBD1
AWETGGSDTQY
>TRBV10-3|TRBJ2-3|TRBD2
AIGAGTSTTDTQY